This TCR beta chain was obtained from a study of blood T cell repertoires in COVID-19. Study in general: COVID-19 samples collected from the United States, Italy and Spain covered acute and convalescent phases. Sources were T cells, B-cell-depleted T cells, or PBMCs; the material itself was cDNA or gDNA.

The authors' processing: Using reference gene primer amplification, nucleated cell counts were estimated. Sequenced by immunoSEQ multiplex PCR; TCRdb stores in-frame clones only, minus some. That table gives V, J and clone size, and the DNA gave D and trimming. This table holds around 60,000 clones, roughly 90% found once. The TCR originated in a human donor in a cohort sampled during active COVID-19. The sequenced material came from peripheral blood.

CDR3: CASSQDGTGIFSPLHF. The CDR3 DNA follows: TGTGCCAGCAGCCAAGACGGGACAGGGATTTTTTCACCCCTCCACTTT. This chain uses TRBV4-2 with TRBJ1-6, with 9 bases identical to TRBD1. The CDR3 is 16 amino acids. The germline gives CDR1 LGHNA, CDR2 YNFKEQ. With V trimmed by 0 bases and J by 9 bases, 6 bases remained unmatched.